The sequence of this T cell receptor beta chain was determined in a study of T cells in tuberculosis. The overall study: Sequenced TCRs come from CD1B-GMM tetramer-binding T cells.

Profiled with immunoSEQ multiplex PCR; TCRdb holds only in-frame clones, not every one. Of 30,000 to 40,000 clones listed, approximately 96% are singletons. As for this clone: The target antigen is unknown.

Study outcomes and limitations: GMM-specific TCRs were nearer to active tuberculosis alpha repertoires, suggesting expansion. Classification accuracy was 87% (AUROC 0.90) with the GMM-specific repertoire.

V was clipped by 2 bases and J by 5 bases, with 13 bases between them. Germline V gene lookup returns CDR1 SQVTM and CDR2 ANQGSEA. The CDR3 is made up of 14 amino acids. The sample taken for sequencing was PBMCs. The chain joins TRBV29-1 to TRBJ2-1; D is uncertain. This clonotype was sampled from a donor between 10 and 29 years old with latent tuberculosis or without tuberculosis infection. DNA for the CDR3: TGCAGCGTTGAATCCCCGGGTTGGAACAATGAGCAGTTCTTC. Its protein product is CSVESPGWNNEQFF.